This TCR beta chain was captured by sequencing in a study of blood T cells in healthy people across ages. V was pared by 6 bases and J by 3 bases, with 14 bases of the junction left unmatched. This CDR3 has 18 residues. Germline V gene lookup returns CDR1 MNHNS and CDR2 SASEGT. Notes on the study in general: Strong correlation was found linking TCR beta diversity to naive T cell percentage. CMV status of donors was not determined, possibly confounding expanded clonotype changes.

A J-beta primer mix and a sample-barcoded 5' primer were used in a second PCR of about 7 to 12 cycles. TCRdb reprocessed the 5' RACE reads via MiXCR and lists one record per CDR3 protein. The sample gives under 2 million distinct CDR3 sequences, about 31% of which show up once; 10% to 12% is in the top ten. This clonotype showed up just a few times. As yet, its antigen is unknown. Every sample yielded at least 6 million isolated PBMCs. Sequences were obtained from blood. The V gene is TRBV6-1, the J gene TRBJ2-5; 12 bases fit TRBD2. This receptor was taken from a woman younger than 45 in good health. CDR3 loop: CASSHQERLAGGKETQYF. The CDR3 coding sequence is TGTGCCAGCAGCCATCAAGAGAGGCTAGCGGGGGGGAAAGAGACCCAGTACTTC.